This T cell receptor beta chain is from a study of T cells after yellow fever vaccination. TCRdb re-derived calls from the 5' RACE reads in MiXCR, one entry per CDR3 protein. This sample has around 610,000 distinct CDR3 sequences, with roughly 14% found just once. The TCR was taken from a man under 40 who received the YFV17D yellow fever vaccine. The input for sequencing was PBMCs, taken on the day of the yellow fever booster vaccination.

The CDR3 spells CASKRQGPGTGELFF. In nucleotides, the CDR3 is TGTGCCAGCAAAAGACAGGGGCCGGGGACCGGGGAGCTGTTTTTT. The chain has TRBV7-9 and TRBJ2-2, with TRBD1 matching 8 bases. The CDR3 has 15 amino acids. Per the germline V gene, CDR1 is SEHNR and CDR2 is FQNEAQ (reference sequence). With V trimmed by 7 bases and J by 5 bases, 9 bases remained unmatched.